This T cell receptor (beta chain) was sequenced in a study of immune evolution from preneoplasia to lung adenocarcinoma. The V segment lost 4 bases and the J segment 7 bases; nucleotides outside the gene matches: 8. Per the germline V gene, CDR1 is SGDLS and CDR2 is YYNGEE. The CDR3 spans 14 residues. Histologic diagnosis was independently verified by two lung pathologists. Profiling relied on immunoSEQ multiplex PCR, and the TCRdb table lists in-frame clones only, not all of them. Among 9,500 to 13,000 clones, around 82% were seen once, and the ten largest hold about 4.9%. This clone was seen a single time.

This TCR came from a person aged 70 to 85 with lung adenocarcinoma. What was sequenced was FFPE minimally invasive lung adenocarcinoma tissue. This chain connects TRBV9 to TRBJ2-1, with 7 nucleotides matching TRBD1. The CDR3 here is CASSLQGVGNEQFF. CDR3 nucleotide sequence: TGTGCCAGCAGCTTGCAGGGGGTCGGTAATGAGCAGTTCTTC.